This entry is about one T cell receptor (beta chain). The antigen is not known. Here immunoSEQ multiplex PCR was the method, and the copy in TCRdb shows in-frame clones only, minus some. Seen here are nearly 8,000 clones, under 80% observed once, and the top ten hold over 4.5%. This specimen comes from a study of high-grade serous ovarian cancer treatment subgroups. The wider study: On average, 14,192 reads and 7,000 to 8,500 unique TCR beta rearrangements were obtained per sample. Study-level results: TCR clonal relatedness correlated positively with neoantigen level.

Tumor tissue was taken before any definitive surgery or chemotherapy was given. V lost 4 bases and J lost 0, with 9 bases in between. There are 14 residues in the CDR3. The V gene's germline CDR1 is SGHTA and CDR2 FQGNSA. The chain recombines TRBV7-2 with TRBJ2-5; no firm D call. The TCR comes from a human donor with high-grade serous ovarian cancer. Sequenced input: tumor tissue. The DNA for the CDR3 is TGTGCCAGCAGCTCGTTTTATAACCAAGAGACCCAGTACTTC. As protein: CASSSFYNQETQYF. Complete variable domain (other parts from reference TRBV7-2 and TRBJ2-5): GAGVSQSPSNKVTEKGKDVELRCDPISGHTALYWYRQSLGQGLEFLIYFQGNSAPDKSGLPSDRFSAERTGGSVSTLTIQRTQQEDSAVYLCASSSFYNQETQYFGPGTRLLVL.